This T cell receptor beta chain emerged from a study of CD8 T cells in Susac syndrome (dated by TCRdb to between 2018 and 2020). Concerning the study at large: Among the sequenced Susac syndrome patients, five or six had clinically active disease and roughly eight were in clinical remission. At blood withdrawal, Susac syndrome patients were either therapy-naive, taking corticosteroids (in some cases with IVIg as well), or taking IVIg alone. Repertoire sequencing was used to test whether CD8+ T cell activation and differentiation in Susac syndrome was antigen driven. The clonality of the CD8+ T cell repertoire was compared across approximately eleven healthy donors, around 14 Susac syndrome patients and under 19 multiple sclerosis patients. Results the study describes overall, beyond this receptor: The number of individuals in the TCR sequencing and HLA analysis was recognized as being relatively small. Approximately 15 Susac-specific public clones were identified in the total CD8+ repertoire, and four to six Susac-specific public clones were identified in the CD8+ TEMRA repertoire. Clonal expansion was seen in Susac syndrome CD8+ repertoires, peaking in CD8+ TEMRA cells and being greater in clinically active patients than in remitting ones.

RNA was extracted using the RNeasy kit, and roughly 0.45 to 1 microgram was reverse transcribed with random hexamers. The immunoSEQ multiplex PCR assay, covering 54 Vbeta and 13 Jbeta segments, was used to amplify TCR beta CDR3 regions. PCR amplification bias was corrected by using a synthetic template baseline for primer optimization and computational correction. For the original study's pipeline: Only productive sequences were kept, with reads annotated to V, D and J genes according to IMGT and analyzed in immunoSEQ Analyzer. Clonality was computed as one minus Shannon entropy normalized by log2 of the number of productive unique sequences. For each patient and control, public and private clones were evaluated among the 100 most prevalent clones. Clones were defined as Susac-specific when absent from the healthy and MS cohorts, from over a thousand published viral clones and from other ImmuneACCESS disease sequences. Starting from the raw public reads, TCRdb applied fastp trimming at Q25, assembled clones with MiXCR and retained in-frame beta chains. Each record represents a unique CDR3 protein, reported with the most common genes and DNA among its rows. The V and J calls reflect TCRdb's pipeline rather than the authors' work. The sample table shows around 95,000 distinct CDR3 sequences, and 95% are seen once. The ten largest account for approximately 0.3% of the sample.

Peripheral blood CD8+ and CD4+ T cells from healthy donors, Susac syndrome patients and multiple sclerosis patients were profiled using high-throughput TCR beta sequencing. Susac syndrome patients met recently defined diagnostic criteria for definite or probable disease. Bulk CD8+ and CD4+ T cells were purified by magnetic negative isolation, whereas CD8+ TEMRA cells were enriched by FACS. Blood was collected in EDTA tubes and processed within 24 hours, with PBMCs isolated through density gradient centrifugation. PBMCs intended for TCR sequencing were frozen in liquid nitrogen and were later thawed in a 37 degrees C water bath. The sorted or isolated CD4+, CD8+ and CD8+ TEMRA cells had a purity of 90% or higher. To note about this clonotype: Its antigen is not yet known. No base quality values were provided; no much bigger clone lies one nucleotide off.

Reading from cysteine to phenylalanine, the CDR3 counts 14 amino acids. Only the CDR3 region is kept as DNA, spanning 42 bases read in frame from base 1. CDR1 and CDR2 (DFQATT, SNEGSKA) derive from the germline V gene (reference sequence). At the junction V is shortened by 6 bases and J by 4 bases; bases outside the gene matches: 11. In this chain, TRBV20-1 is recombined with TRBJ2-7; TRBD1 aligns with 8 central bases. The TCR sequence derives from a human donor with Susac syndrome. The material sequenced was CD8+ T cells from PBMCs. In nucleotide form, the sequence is TGCAGTGCCAGACTTCCGGGACAGGATTACGAGCAGTACTTC. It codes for CSARLPGQDYEQYF.